The 15 T cell receptor beta chains given below trace back to one sample, sequenced in a study of blood T cell repertoires in COVID-19. Sequencing used immunoSEQ multiplex PCR; TCRdb keeps in-frame clones, though not all of them. The sample consists of more than 55,000 clones, around 87% of them appearing once. Sample: peripheral blood. These receptors were taken from a man in his 60s with active or convalescent COVID-19.

The genes are TRBV7-9 and TRBJ2-3, with 9 bases aligning to TRBD2. The CDR3 has 15 amino acids. Germline values: CDR1 SEHNR, CDR2 FQNEAQ (reference sequence). The V segment lost 4 bases and the J segment 2 bases; nucleotides outside the gene matches: 4. CDR3 sequence (DNA): TGTGCCAGCAGCTCCGGACTAGCGAACACAGATACGCAGTATTTT. It codes for CASSSGLANTDTQYF.

This chain links TRBV9 with TRBJ2-5, with D perhaps matching TRBD1 (5 bases). CDR1 is SGDLS, CDR2 YYNGEE, per germline. The V and J ends lost 3 bases and 5 bases respectively, with 14 bases between them. This CDR3 is built from 14 residues. In DNA form, the CDR3 reads TGTGCCAGCAGCGCCCATACAGGATGGGAGACCCAGTACTTC. Its translation: CASSAHTGWETQYF.

This clone appeared a single time. As DNA, the CDR3 is TGCAGCGTCCGGGACAGTGGCACAGATACGCAGTATTTT. As protein: CSVRDSGTDTQYF. V and J are TRBV29-1 and TRBJ2-3; 7 bases align to TRBD1. Germline CDR1 reads SQVTM; CDR2 reads ANQGSEA. The CDR3 totals 13 residues. Losses at the gene ends were 6 bases for V and 1 base for J; bases not matched to a gene: 4.

The chain uses TRBV24-1 and TRBJ2-1; 9 bases fit TRBD2. The CDR3 is made up of 19 amino acids. V trimming: 7 bases; J trimming: 3 bases; junction bases outside the gene matches: 18. Germline V lookup: CDR1 KGHDR, CDR2 SFDVKD. In DNA form, the CDR3 reads TGTGCCACCAGCCCCTCGGGTAGCGGGGGACCTTACCTCTACAATGAGCAGTTCTTC. Residues: CATSPSGSGGPYLYNEQFF.

V and J are TRBV2 and TRBJ2-4; TRBD1 is a possible D gene (5 bases). Germline V gives CDR1 SNHLY, CDR2 FYNNEI. The CDR3 is 14 amino acids. Trimming removed 3 bases at V and 9 bases at J, with 15 bases between. For the CDR3, the DNA is TGTGCCAGCAGTGAGCGTTCAGGGTGGAGCATTCAGTACTTC. It codes for CASSERSGWSIQYF.

The CDR3 DNA follows: TGTGCCACCTCCGGGACAGGGGGATCCGGGGAGCTGTTTTTT. As protein: CATSGTGGSGELFF. The chain carries TRBV24-1 and TRBJ2-2; 11 bases agree with TRBD1. CDR3 size: 14 residues. Per germline, CDR1 KGHDR and CDR2 SFDVKD. V was pared by 9 bases and J by 6 bases, with 5 bases of the junction left unmatched.

This chain links TRBV29-1 with TRBJ1-4; tentatively, D is TRBD1 (6 bases). The CDR3 is 11 residues long. V lost 7 bases and J lost 7, with 10 bases in between. In germline, CDR1 is SQVTM, CDR2 ANQGSEA. CDR3 coding DNA: TGCAGCGCGCGGACAGTTGAAAAACTGTTTTTT. It specifies CSARTVEKLFF.

Only a few counts were recorded for this clone. The rearrangement joins TRBV27 to TRBJ1-4, with 11 bases that match TRBD1. The CDR3 length is 16 residues. The ends lost 5 bases at V and 5 bases at J; junction bases unmatched: 7. Germline V gives CDR1 MNHEY, CDR2 SMNVEV (reference sequence). CDR3 nucleotide sequence: TGTGCCAGCAGTCTTGGACAGGGGGCTAGGAATGAAAAACTGTTTTTT. Translation gives CASSLGQGARNEKLFF.

V and J are TRBV18 and TRBJ1-4; D uncertain. Germline V CDR1 and CDR2: KGHSH, LQKENI. Deletions cut 3 bases from V and 5 bases from J, with 7 bases between. The CDR3 contains 13 residues. The CDR3 coding sequence is TGTGCCAGCTCACCTGACACAAATGAAAAACTGTTTTTT. It is translated as CASSPDTNEKLFF.

The rearrangement joins TRBV3-1 (or the pseudogene TRBV3-2) to TRBJ1-3, with TRBD1 matching 9 bases. V lost 1 base, J lost 3 bases, and 1 base stayed unmatched. The germline gives CDR1 LGHDT, CDR2 YNNKEL (reference sequence). The CDR3 runs 15 residues. The CDR3 DNA reads TGTGCCAGCAGCCAAGGGACAGGGGATGGAAACACCATATATTTT. Amino acid sequence: CASSQGTGDGNTIYF.

This chain links TRBV12-5 with TRBJ2-4; 9 bases are shared with TRBD2. Trimming took 6 bases from V and 3 from J; bases not matched to a gene: 6. CDR1 LGHNT and CDR2 FRNRAP come from the germline V gene. The CDR3 sequence is 15 residues long. CDR3 sequence: CASGHPTSGKNIQYF. In DNA, the CDR3 is TGTGCTAGTGGCCACCCGACTAGCGGCAAAAACATTCAGTACTTC.

The V gene is TRBV28, the J gene TRBJ1-2; 11 bases match TRBD1. This CDR3 is 15 amino acids long. V lost 8 bases, J lost 3 bases, and 8 bases stayed unmatched. Germline CDR1 MDHEN, CDR2 SYDVKM. CDR3 loop: CASFELGQGDYGYTF. The CDR3, as DNA: TGTGCCAGCTTTGAGTTGGGACAGGGGGACTATGGCTACACCTTC.

The chain links TRBV6-6 to TRBJ1-5; no clear D. Germline V gene data show CDR1 as MNHNY and CDR2 as SVGAGI (reference sequence). The CDR3 contains 15 residues. V was cut by 5 bases and J by 3 bases, with 14 bases left in between. This CDR3 is CASSDPDGVNQPQHF. CDR3 in DNA: TGTGCCAGCAGTGACCCCGACGGAGTCAATCAGCCCCAGCATTTT.

V and J are TRBV5-1 and TRBJ1-2, with D unclear. The CDR3 spans 13 residues. Germline assignment: CDR1 SGHRS and CDR2 YFSETQ. Trimming shortened V by 0 bases and J by 4 bases, and 7 bases separated the two germline ends. Written as DNA, the CDR3 is TGCGCCAGCAGCTTGGGGGAGGGCTATGGCTACACCTTC. This translates into CASSLGEGYGYTF.

The chain has TRBV25-1 and TRBJ2-1; 10 bases map to TRBD2. The CDR3 has 18 residues. V was clipped by 5 bases and J by 4 bases; unmatched bases: 14. The germline gives CDR1 MGHDK, CDR2 SYGVNS. The CDR3 bases are TGTGCCAGCAGTCGGCGGCTAGCGGGGGCCGGGCCGTACAATGAGCAGTTCTTC. Translation: CASSRRLAGAGPYNEQFF.